One and the same sample provided the 15 T cell receptor beta chains below, sequenced in a study of blood T cell repertoires in COVID-19. Generated by immunoSEQ multiplex PCR, the TCRdb table keeps only in-frame clones and is missing some. The sample records roughly 350,000 clones, 88% being singletons. The sample comprised peripheral blood. These receptors were collected from a woman aged 70-85 years with COVID-19, enrolled during active disease.

CDR3 region: CASSIDSGSNQPQHF. CDR3 nucleotides: TGTGCCAGTAGTATAGATTCGGGTAGCAATCAGCCCCAGCATTTT. The V and J genes are TRBV19 and TRBJ1-5; D unresolved. V was shortened by 0 bases and J by 0 bases, with 6 bases between the two germline ends. This CDR3 region has 15 residues. In germline, CDR1 is LNHDA, CDR2 SQIVND (reference sequence).

The chain joins TRBV9 to TRBJ1-2; D unclear. With 2 bases removed from V and 4 bases from J, the gap between germline ends came to 18 bases. The germline V gene has CDR1 SGDLS and CDR2 YYNGEE. The CDR3 is 16 amino acids. In nucleotides, the CDR3 is TGTGCCAGCAGCGTTGGACTGGGATCTTCGAGCTATGGCTACACCTTC. The encoded protein is CASSVGLGSSSYGYTF.

The chain combines TRBV24-1 with TRBJ2-1, with TRBD2 identical over 9 bases. The CDR3 loop spans 15 amino acids. Germline V gene sequence: CDR1 KGHDR, CDR2 SFDVKD. The V and J ends lost 4 bases and 5 bases, in that order; junction bases with no gene match: 5. The CDR3 here is CATSDSIAGDNEQFF. The CDR3 nucleotides read TGTGCCACCAGTGACTCTATAGCGGGGGACAATGAGCAGTTCTTC.

This chain links TRBV7-2 with TRBJ2-1, with 15 positions matching TRBD2. The CDR3 runs to 16 residues. After removal of 4 bases from V and 7 bases from J, the junction contained 5 bases not matched to a gene. Per the germline V gene, CDR1 is SGHTA and CDR2 is FQGNSA. Here the CDR3 DNA reads TGTGCCAGCAGCTGGACTAGCGGGGGGGCCGGGAATGAGCAGTTCTTC. Translated: CASSWTSGGAGNEQFF.

The V gene is TRBV30, the J gene TRBJ1-1; D ambiguous. The germline gives CDR1 GTSNPN, CDR2 SVGIG (reference sequence). Trimming left V 4 bases short and J 2 bases short, with 17 bases between. The CDR3 sequence is 15 residues long. The DNA of the CDR3 is TGTGCCTGGAAGGCGGCAGTCCTCCTTAACACTGAAGCTTTCTTT. This codes for CAWKAAVLLNTEAFF.

The V and J genes are TRBV27 and TRBJ2-7, with 8 bases aligning to TRBD1. J lost 4 bases, V lost 8 bases, and 13 bases had no gene match. Germline assignment: CDR1 MNHEY and CDR2 SMNVEV (reference sequence). CDR3 size: 15 residues. The CDR3 sequence is CASHHGQGAKYEQYF. CDR3 DNA sequence: TGTGCCAGCCACCATGGGCAGGGGGCCAAATACGAGCAGTACTTC.

This chain connects TRBV2 to TRBJ2-2, with 8 bases that match TRBD2. V was pared by 5 bases and J by 3 bases, with 5 bases of the junction left unmatched. Germline V gene sequence: CDR1 SNHLY, CDR2 FYNNEI. The CDR3 has 15 amino acids. CDR3 region: CASSKGLDYTGELFF. The DNA of the CDR3 is TGTGCCAGCAGTAAGGGACTAGACTACACCGGGGAGCTGTTTTTT.

The chain couples TRBV12-3 or TRBV12-4 to TRBJ1-2; D is undetermined. V was clipped by 3 bases and J by 4 bases, with 9 bases between them. This CDR3 is built from 13 residues. CDR3 sequence reads: CASSFGVTYGYTF. CDR3 nucleotide sequence: TGTGCCAGCAGTTTCGGGGTCACCTATGGCTACACCTTC.

The chain joins TRBV18 to TRBJ1-2; 9 positions match TRBD1. V lost 1 base and J lost 5; bases outside the gene matches: 5. The CDR3 runs to 15 residues. Per the germline V gene, CDR1 is KGHSH and CDR2 is LQKENI. Here the CDR3 reads CASSPQGTGYYGYTF. DNA of the CDR3: TGTGCCAGCTCACCACAAGGGACAGGGTATTATGGCTACACCTTC.

The V gene is TRBV9, the J gene TRBJ2-5, with TRBD2 identical over 8 bases. The germline gives CDR1 SGDLS, CDR2 YYNGEE. J was trimmed by 5 bases and V by 0 bases; bases with no gene match: 6. This CDR3 comprises 15 residues. The CDR3 loop is CASSVAGGLEETQYF. CDR3 bases: TGTGCCAGCAGCGTAGCGGGGGGGCTGGAGGAGACCCAGTACTTC.

V is TRBV1 and J is TRBJ2-7; TRBD2 reflects the table's D call only, with no check against the DNA. TRBV1 is deemed a pseudogene. The CDR3 consists of 12 residues. The CDR3 reads CTSSQTSYEQYF. CDR3 nucleotides: TGCACCAGCAGCCAGACTAGCTACGAGCAGTACTTC.

This chain links TRBV9 with TRBJ1-6; 9 positions match TRBD1. This CDR3 comprises 15 residues. The germline gives CDR1 SGDLS, CDR2 YYNGEE. With V trimmed by 3 bases and J by 9 bases, 7 bases remained unmatched. The CDR3 spells CASSDGTGPLSPLHF. The CDR3 DNA follows: TGTGCCAGCAGCGACGGGACAGGGCCCCTTTCACCCCTCCACTTT. Drawing the rest from reference TRBV9 and TRBJ1-6, the complete variable domain is DSGVTQTPKHLITATGQRVTLRCSPRSGDLSVYWYQQSLDQGLQFLIQYYNGEERAKGNILERFSAQQFPDLHSELNLSSLELGDSALYFCASSDGTGPLSPLHFGNGTRLTVT.

This sequence joins TRBV7-6 and TRBJ2-5; 7 bases match TRBD1. The germline gives CDR1 SGHVS, CDR2 FNYEAQ. The length of the CDR3 is 15 residues. V lost 4 bases to trimming and J lost 5 bases; unmatched junction nucleotides: 10. CDR3 nucleotides: TGTGCCAGCAGCTACTCTGGACAGGTGGTGGAGACCCAGTACTTC. Translated: CASSYSGQVVETQYF.

CDR3 sequence: CASNPLLGVTEAFF. The CDR3 bases are TGTGCCAGTAACCCTCTACTCGGGGTCACTGAAGCTTTCTTT. This sequence joins TRBV19 and TRBJ1-1, with no clear D. Germline lookup yields CDR1 LNHDA and CDR2 SQIVND (reference sequence). This CDR3 region has 14 residues. V lost 7 bases and J lost 4, with 16 bases in between.

The gene calls are TRBV4-3 and TRBJ2-5, with D possibly TRBD1 on 5 matching bases. The CDR3 has 17 residues. Germline V lookup: CDR1 LGHNA, CDR2 YSLEER. With 0 bases removed from V and 4 bases from J, the gap between germline ends came to 18 bases. The CDR3 protein is CASSQDLQAEKGETQYF. The DNA of the CDR3 is TGCGCCAGCAGCCAAGATTTACAGGCCGAGAAGGGAGAGACCCAGTACTTC.